A single T cell receptor (beta chain) is shown here with its context. Its target is unknown. The CDR3 totals 13 residues. This entry is derived from a study of human T cells and chemical hapten exposure. The study, taken as a whole, reports: PT1 expanded TCR numbers rose with patch test score. Controls formed significantly fewer large CDR3 similarity clusters than expanded TCRs did.

TCRdb re-called the RACE reads through MiXCR, storing one row per CDR3 protein. The data contain 75,000 to 100,000 distinct CDR3 sequences, 7% to 10% of them singletons. The time point is: patch test 2, 6 weeks after DPC sensitization. Treatment reported: therapeutic diphenylcyclopropenone sensitization with weekly scalp DPC. Extraction yielded total RNA from whole blood (unfractionated). The specimen comprised whole blood, sampled in connection with sensitization to the hapten diphenylcyclopropenone (DPC). The TCR sequence derives from a woman aged 40 to 50 with alopecia areata. Some clones in this sample may be carry-over from other donors' samples. The V and J genes are TRBV3-2 and TRBJ2-2; the table's D gene call, TRBD1, was not cross checked with the DNA. TRBV3-2 is termed a pseudogene. Written as DNA, the CDR3 is TGTGCCGACCGAACAGGGAGCACCGGGGAGCTGTTTTTT. Its protein is CADRTGSTGELFF.